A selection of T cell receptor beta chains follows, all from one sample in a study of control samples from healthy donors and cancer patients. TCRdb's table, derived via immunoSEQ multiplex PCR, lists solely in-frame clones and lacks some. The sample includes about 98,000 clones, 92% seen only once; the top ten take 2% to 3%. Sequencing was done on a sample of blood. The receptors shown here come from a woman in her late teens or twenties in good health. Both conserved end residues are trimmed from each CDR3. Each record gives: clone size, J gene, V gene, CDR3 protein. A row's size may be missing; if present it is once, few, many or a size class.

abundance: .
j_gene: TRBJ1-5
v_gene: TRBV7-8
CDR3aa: ASSLERFGQPQH

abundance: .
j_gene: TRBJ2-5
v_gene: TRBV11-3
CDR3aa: ASSLDRIETQY

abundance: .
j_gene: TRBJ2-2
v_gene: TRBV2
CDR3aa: ASSEDGTGVSGELF

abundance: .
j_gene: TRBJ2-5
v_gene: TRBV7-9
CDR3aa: ASSQGDQETQY

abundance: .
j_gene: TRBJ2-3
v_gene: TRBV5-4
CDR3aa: ASSLAGGGGDTQY

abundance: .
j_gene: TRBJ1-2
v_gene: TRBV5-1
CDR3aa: ASRPPTRGRGMYGYT

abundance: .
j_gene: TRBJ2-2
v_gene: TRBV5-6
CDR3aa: ASSPATGVNTGELF

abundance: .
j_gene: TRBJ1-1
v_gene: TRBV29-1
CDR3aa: SVDQGGVEAF

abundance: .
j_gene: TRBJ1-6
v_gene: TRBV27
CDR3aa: ASSFQGADNSPLH

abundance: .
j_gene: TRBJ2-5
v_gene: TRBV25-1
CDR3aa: ASSEYRGAQETQY

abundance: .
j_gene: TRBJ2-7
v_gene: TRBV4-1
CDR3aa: ASSQDGISGRSSYEQY

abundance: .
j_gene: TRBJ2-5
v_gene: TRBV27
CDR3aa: ASSFGAPAGTETQY

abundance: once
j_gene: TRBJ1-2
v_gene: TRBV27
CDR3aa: ASSFDRGQYYGYT

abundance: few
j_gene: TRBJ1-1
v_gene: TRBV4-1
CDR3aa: ASSPGTSGGNTEAF

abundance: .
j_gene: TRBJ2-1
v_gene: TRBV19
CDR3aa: ASSMVGYRSYNEQF

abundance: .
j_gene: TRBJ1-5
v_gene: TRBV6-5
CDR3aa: ASRGTGANQPQH

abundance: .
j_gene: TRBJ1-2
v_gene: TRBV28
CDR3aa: ASSNPPGQGSYT

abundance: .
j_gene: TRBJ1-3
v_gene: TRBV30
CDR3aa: AWSVVAGNTIY

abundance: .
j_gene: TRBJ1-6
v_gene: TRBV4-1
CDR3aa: ASSQARQGLGSPLH

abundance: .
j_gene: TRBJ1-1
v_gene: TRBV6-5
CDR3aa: ASIYPGGVHTEAF

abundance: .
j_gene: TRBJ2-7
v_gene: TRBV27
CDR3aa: ASKPTSLDLNEQY

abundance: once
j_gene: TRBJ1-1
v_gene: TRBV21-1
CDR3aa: ASSGENTEAF

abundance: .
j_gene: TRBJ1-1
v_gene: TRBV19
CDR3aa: ASRTPGQGRRTEAF

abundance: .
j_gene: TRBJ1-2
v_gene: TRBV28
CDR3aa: ASSTIRTANYGYT

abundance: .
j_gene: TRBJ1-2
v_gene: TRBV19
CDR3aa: ASSIPFIDDGYT

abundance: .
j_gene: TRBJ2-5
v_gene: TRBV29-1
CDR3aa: SVFTGQGGETQY

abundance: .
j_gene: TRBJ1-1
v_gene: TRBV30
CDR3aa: AARAGQGFDTEAF

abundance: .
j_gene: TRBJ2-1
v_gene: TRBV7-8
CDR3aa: ASSSTTGADEQF

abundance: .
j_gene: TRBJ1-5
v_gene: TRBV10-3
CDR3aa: AISEGGASNQPQH

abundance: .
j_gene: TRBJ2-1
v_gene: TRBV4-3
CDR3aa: ASSQDGLAGYNEQF

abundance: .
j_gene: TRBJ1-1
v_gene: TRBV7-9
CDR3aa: ASSLGTGNTEAF

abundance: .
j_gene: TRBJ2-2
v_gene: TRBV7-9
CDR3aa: ASSLGQPNTGELF

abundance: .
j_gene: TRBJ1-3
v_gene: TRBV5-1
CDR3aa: ASSSRADSGNTIY

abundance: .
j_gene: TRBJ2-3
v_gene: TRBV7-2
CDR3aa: ASSLSPRGTGPDTQY

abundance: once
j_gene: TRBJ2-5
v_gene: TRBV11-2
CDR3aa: ASSLTGGGETQY

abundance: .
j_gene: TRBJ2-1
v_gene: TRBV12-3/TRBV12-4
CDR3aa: ASRLTGGNEQF

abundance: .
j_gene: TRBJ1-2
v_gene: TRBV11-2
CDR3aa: ASQSEGAGGYT

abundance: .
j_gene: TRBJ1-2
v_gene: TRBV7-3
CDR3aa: ASSQTGNYGYT

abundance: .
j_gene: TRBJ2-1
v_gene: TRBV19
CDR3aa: ASSWRERQF

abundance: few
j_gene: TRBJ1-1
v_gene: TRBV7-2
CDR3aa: ASSRPGENTEAF

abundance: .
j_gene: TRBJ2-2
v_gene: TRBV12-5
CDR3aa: ASAPGQAVGELF

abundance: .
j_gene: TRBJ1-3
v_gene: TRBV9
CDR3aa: ASSGDTSYSGNTIY

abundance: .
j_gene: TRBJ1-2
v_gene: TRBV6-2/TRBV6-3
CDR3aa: ASSQQDHYGYT

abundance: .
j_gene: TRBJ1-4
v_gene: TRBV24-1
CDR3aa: ATSAGGGATNEKLF